A selection of T cell receptor beta chains follows, all from one sample in a study of shared T cell receptors in the human thymus. Generated by immunoSEQ multiplex PCR, the TCRdb table keeps only in-frame clones and is missing some. The data contain hundreds of thousands of clones, approximately 87% of them singletons. The sample was also reused in another study, on human thymus T cells.

The sample was thymocytes. These receptors all come from a boy in the first two years of life with a congenital heart defect. CDR3s include the opening cysteine and the closing phenylalanine or tryptophan.

j_call cdr3_length v_call cdr3_aa
TRBJ2-2 14 TRBV7-2 CASSTITNTGELFF
TRBJ1-3 15 TRBV7-2 CASSSPNLTGNTIYF
TRBJ1-1 17 TRBV30 CAWNPDRGRRKNTEAFF
TRBJ2-7 11 TRBV5-8 CASSFLYEQYF
TRBJ2-5 15 TRBV27 CASRVYRGLQETQYF
TRBJ2-5 15 TRBV25-1 CASRGTSGIQETQYF
TRBJ1-1 16 TRBV5-1 CASSSREREMNTEAFF
TRBJ1-2 17 TRBV10-3 CAISEFPGTGVLHGYTF
TRBJ2-1 16 TRBV10-3 CAITRTSGSRLNEQFF
TRBJ2-4 14 TRBV6-5 CASSPGLPTDIQYF
TRBJ2-7 16 TRBV7-6 CASSLRPSGTIYEQYF
TRBJ2-7 15 TRBV7-9 CASSPTGVGLYEQYF
TRBJ1-1 12 TRBV25-1 CASREGYTEAFF
TRBJ2-7 14 TRBV6-5 CASRVAGNSYEQYF
TRBJ2-7 15 TRBV6-1 CASSEFTGASYEQYF
TRBJ1-6 15 TRBV30 CAWSVFRGRNSPLHF
TRBJ1-3 14 TRBV29-1 CSVDLQESGNTIYF
TRBJ2-3 15 TRBV30 CAWRWREGPTDTQYF
TRBJ2-7 16 TRBV11-3 CASSLFAGGPSYEQYF
TRBJ2-5 18 TRBV4-3 CASSQKWVRREGLETQYF
TRBJ2-7 15 TRBV9 CASSVEAAGRYEQYF
TRBJ2-7 15 TRBV5-1 CASSTGQGGFYEQYF
TRBJ2-3 17 TRBV14 CASSQDRRSRPTDTQYF
TRBJ2-2 21 TRBV4-2 CASSLTTDRGKSGVIAGELFF